This passage covers 8 T cell receptor beta chains from one sample sequenced in a study of T cells in tuberculosis. Time point of the sample: new active TB diagnosis, blood taken before or within 7 days of starting treatment. Method: immunoSEQ multiplex PCR; TCRdb's copy keeps in-frame clones and lacks some. The table records approximately 34,000 clones, roughly 90% of them present only once. Source: PBMCs, taken at tuberculosis diagnosis. These receptors originate from an adult with tuberculosis.

The chain couples TRBV5-6 to TRBJ1-2; 7 bases are shared with TRBD1. Germline CDR1 and CDR2: SGHDT and YYEEEE. CDR3 length: 14 amino acids. V lost 7 bases, J lost 4 bases, and 10 bases stayed unmatched. The CDR3 region is CASGPPGQTYGYTF. The CDR3 nucleotides read TGTGCCAGCGGACCTCCGGGACAGACCTATGGCTACACCTTC.

V is TRBV9 and J is TRBJ1-2; D gene unclear. Germline CDR1 reads SGDLS; CDR2 reads YYNGEE. V was trimmed by 4 bases and J by 3 bases, leaving 19 bases between them. The CDR3 spans 16 residues. This CDR3 reads CASSLEAGLEDYGYTF. Here the CDR3 DNA reads TGTGCCAGCAGCCTAGAGGCGGGCCTGGAGGACTATGGCTACACCTTC.

The J gene is TRBJ1-2, the V gene TRBV2; 8 bases agree with TRBD1. Germline CDR1 SNHLY, CDR2 FYNNEI. The CDR3 is 14 residues long. The V segment lost 4 bases and the J segment 2 bases; nucleotides outside the gene matches: 3. In DNA, the CDR3 is TGTGCCAGCAGTGCCCGGACAGGGAACTATGGCTACACCTTC. Translation gives CASSARTGNYGYTF.

This rearrangement joins TRBV7-2 to TRBJ1-4; 7 nucleotides match TRBD1. The CDR3 covers 15 residues. J was trimmed by 4 bases and V by 5 bases; bases with no gene match: 7. Germline assignment: CDR1 SGHTA and CDR2 FQGNSA. DNA for the CDR3: TGTGCCAGCAGCGAGACAGGGCGGAATAATGAAAAACTGTTTTTT. Its protein product is CASSETGRNNEKLFF.

The chain joins TRBV4-2 to TRBJ2-2, with D possibly TRBD1 on 7 matching bases. Germline V CDR1 and CDR2: LGHNA, YNFKEQ. CDR3 length: 17 residues. Trimming removed 2 bases at V and 7 bases at J, with 20 bases between. The CDR3 spells CASSQIWQGGEGGELFF. CDR3 bases: TGTGCCAGCAGCCAAATATGGCAGGGGGGTGAAGGCGGGGAGCTGTTTTTT.

This chain uses TRBV21-1 with TRBJ2-7; the table's D call, TRBD2, has no DNA check behind it. TRBV21-1 counts as a pseudogene. CDR3 length: 19 amino acids. The CDR3 nucleotides are TGTGCCAGCAGCGGACCGGGACAACTAACTAGCGGGGAGTTTTACGAGCAGTACGTC. Encoded protein: CASSGPGQLTSGEFYEQYV.

The chain recombines TRBV28 with TRBJ1-2; D call uncertain. Trimming stripped 1 base from V and 8 bases from J, with 8 bases between. Germline CDR1 is MDHEN and CDR2 is SYDVKM. The CDR3 consists of 12 residues. In DNA form, the CDR3 reads TGTGCCAGCAGTTTATTTCGGGTGGGCTACACCTTC. Encoded protein: CASSLFRVGYTF.

This clone was counted once. The V gene is TRBV7-8, the J gene TRBJ1-5; a possible D gene is TRBD1 (6 bases). Trimming removed 5 bases from V and 0 bases from J, with 11 bases in between. Germline loops: CDR1 SGHVS, CDR2 FQNEAQ. The CDR3 has 15 amino acids. The CDR3 DNA follows: TGTGCCAGCAGCGCGGACAGTTATAGCAATCAGCCCCAGCATTTT. Translated, it gives CASSADSYSNQPQHF. Full variable domain (rest looked up from reference TRBV7-8 and TRBJ1-5): GAGVSQSPRYKVAKRGQDVALRCDPISGHVSLFWYQQALGQGPEFLTYFQNEAQLDKSGLPSDRFFAERPEGSVSTLKIQRTQQEDSAVYLCASSADSYSNQPQHFGDGTRLSIL.